This T cell receptor beta chain was sequenced for a study of technical replicates of blood from several donors. Repertoires were generated with immunoSEQ multiplex PCR, while TCRdb's copy carries only in-frame clones and drops some. The data show around 58,000 clones, more than 75% seen once. Germline V gives CDR1 LNHNV, CDR2 YYDKDF (reference sequence). This CDR3 contains 15 residues. V gave up 1 base and J gave up 4 bases; unmatched junction bases: 4. This chain uses TRBV15 with TRBJ1-5; 7 nucleotides line up with TRBD1. Sequencing was performed on PBMCs. This TCR derives from a human donor in good health. Some clones in this sample may be carry-over from other donors' samples. The CDR3 loop reads CATSRGGQRNQPQHF. CDR3 bases: TGTGCCACCAGCAGAGGGGGACAGCGAAATCAGCCCCAGCATTTT.